The source of this T cell receptor beta chain is a study of T cells in severe cutaneous drug reactions. The donors had carbamazepine-induced Stevens-Johnson syndrome or toxic epidermal necrolysis. Bulk and single-cell libraries used iRepertoire multiplex PCR with TCR subtype-specific primers. TCRdb reprocessed the multiplex PCR reads; each CDR3 protein has one entry and no DNA is given. The sample holds fewer than 10,000 distinct CDR3 sequences. This CDR3 has 15 residues. Germline CDR1 is SGHNT and CDR2 is YYREEE (reference sequence). This clonotype was obtained from a human donor with a severe cutaneous adverse drug reaction. Material: cells from a skin blister. The chain has TRBV5-4 and TRBJ1-1; with no DNA, the TCRdb D assignment of TRBD1 cannot be verified. CDR3 protein: CASSPRGQGNTEAFF. Filled out from reference TRBV5-4 and TRBJ1-1, the complete variable domain reads ETGVTQSPTHLIKTRGQQVTLRCSSQSGHNTVSWYQQALGQGPQFIFQYYREEENGRGNFPPRFSGLQFPNYSSELNVNALELDDSALYLCASSPRGQGNTEAFFGQGTRLTVV.